Following are 24 T cell receptor beta chains from one sample sequenced in a study of cytomegalovirus exposure and HLA in healthy donors. Both 60 Vbeta primers and 13 Jbeta primers went into the PCR. Generated by immunoSEQ multiplex PCR, the TCRdb table keeps only in-frame clones and is missing some. Of approximately 70,000 clones in the sample, about three quarters were seen once. Input material: PBMCs. The receptor source for this set is a woman aged 40 to 55 in good health and CMV-seropositive.

The rearrangement links TRBV5-1 to TRBJ1-2; 7 bases fit TRBD1. V was pared by 0 bases and J by 6 bases, with 2 bases of the junction left unmatched. Per the germline V gene, CDR1 is SGHRS and CDR2 is YFSETQ. There are 13 residues in the CDR3. The CDR3 loop reads CASSLDRGDGYTF. The DNA for the CDR3 is TGCGCCAGCAGCTTGGACAGGGGTGATGGCTACACCTTC.

The V and J genes are TRBV30 and TRBJ1-3; no clear D. The V and J ends lost 7 bases and 0 bases respectively, with 10 bases between them. From germline, CDR1 is GTSNPN and CDR2 SVGIG (reference sequence). CDR3 length: 13 amino acids. Here the CDR3 DNA reads TGTGCCTACGGGAGGAGCTCTGGAAACACCATATATTTT. This codes for CAYGRSSGNTIYF.

The chain has TRBV6-1 and TRBJ1-2, with 7 bases lining up with TRBD1. Germline CDR1 MNHNS, CDR2 SASEGT. V lost 5 bases and J lost 4; bases outside the gene matches: 10. This CDR3 is built from 15 residues. DNA of the CDR3: TGTGCCAGCAGTAACCAACGACAGGGACGCTATGGCTACACCTTC. This codes for CASSNQRQGRYGYTF.

Only a few counts were recorded for this clone. V and J are TRBV18 and TRBJ1-3; TRBD1 aligns across 11 bases. Unmatched junction bases numbered 10, after V lost 5 bases and J lost 4 bases. This CDR3 has 17 residues. Germline V gene lookup returns CDR1 KGHSH and CDR2 LQKENI. The CDR3 spells CASSSTGQGARGNTIYF. For the CDR3, the DNA is TGTGCCAGCTCATCTACAGGACAGGGGGCGCGAGGAAACACCATATATTTT.

The chain recombines TRBV19 with TRBJ2-7; 9 bases are shared with TRBD1. Germline assignment: CDR1 LNHDA and CDR2 SQIVND (reference sequence). This CDR3 contains 14 residues. The V gene end was trimmed by 5 bases and the J gene end by 0 bases; junction bases not matched to a gene: 2. CDR3 protein: CASSGGQGSYEQYF. The CDR3 coding sequence is TGTGCCAGTAGTGGGGGACAGGGCTCCTACGAGCAGTACTTC.

The rearrangement joins TRBV18 to TRBJ2-7; D is ambiguous. V was trimmed by 0 bases and J by 2 bases, leaving 8 bases between them. The CDR3 contains 14 residues. Germline lookup yields CDR1 KGHSH and CDR2 LQKENI. CDR3 nucleotide sequence: TGTGCCAGCTCACCACCCTCGGGTACCTACGAGCAGTACTTC. Amino acids: CASSPPSGTYEQYF.

The rearrangement links TRBV5-1 to TRBJ1-6; 8 bases agree with TRBD1. There are 15 residues in the CDR3. With V trimmed by 5 bases and J by 9 bases, 10 bases remained unmatched. Germline V lookup: CDR1 SGHRS, CDR2 YFSETQ. The DNA of the CDR3 is TGCGCCAGCAGACAAGCTGGACAGGGATCTTCACCCCTCCACTTT. This sequence encodes CASRQAGQGSSPLHF.

CDR3: CSTEGDRGTDTQYF. The DNA for the CDR3 is TGCAGCACTGAGGGGGACCGTGGCACAGATACGCAGTATTTT. J is TRBJ2-3 and V is TRBV29-1; maybe TRBD1 (6 bases). This CDR3 spans 14 amino acids. Trimming pared 8 bases from V and 1 base from J, leaving 16 bases between. The germline gives CDR1 SQVTM, CDR2 ANQGSEA.

This clone was seen only a few times. V gene TRBV6-6 combines with J gene TRBJ1-1; D gene uncertain. Germline V gene data show CDR1 as MNHNY and CDR2 as SVGAGI (reference sequence). The CDR3 is 12 residues long. The V gene lost 1 base and the J gene lost 6 bases, with 6 bases spanning the gap. For the CDR3, the DNA is TGTGCCAGCAGTTACTACAGCCCTGAAGCTTTCTTT. This gives the protein CASSYYSPEAFF.

V is TRBV27 and J is TRBJ2-3, with a tentative D call TRBD1 (5 bases). Germline loops: CDR1 MNHEY, CDR2 SMNVEV (reference sequence). The length of the CDR3 is 17 residues. V was trimmed by 7 bases and J by 2 bases, leaving 22 bases between them. CDR3: CASTFLPQGGDTDTQYF. CDR3 bases: TGTGCCAGCACCTTTCTCCCCCAGGGTGGGGACACAGATACGCAGTATTTT.

The rearrangement links TRBV5-4 to TRBJ2-5, with TRBD2 matching 10 bases. The V segment lost 7 bases and the J segment 5 bases; nucleotides outside the gene matches: 8. The CDR3 runs to 14 residues. The germline gives CDR1 SGHNT, CDR2 YYREEE (reference sequence). CDR3 amino acids: CASGERGGVETQYF. CDR3 nucleotides: TGTGCCAGCGGGGAGCGGGGGGGTGTGGAGACCCAGTACTTC.

V and J are TRBV7-2 and TRBJ2-5; 9 positions match TRBD2. The germline V gene has CDR1 SGHTA and CDR2 FQGNSA. V dropped 6 bases and J dropped 4; count of bases not matched to a gene: 3. The CDR3 is 13 amino acids. As DNA, the CDR3 is TGTGCCAGCAGAGTAGCGGGGGTAGAGACCCAGTACTTC. The encoded protein is CASRVAGVETQYF.

J is TRBJ2-1 and V is TRBV7-2, with TRBD2 identical over 7 bases. Germline V gives CDR1 SGHTA, CDR2 FQGNSA. The CDR3 runs to 13 residues. V lost 4 bases to trimming and J lost 9 bases; unmatched junction nucleotides: 6. CDR3 in DNA: TGTGCCAGCAGCTATACTAGCGCTGGTGAGCAGTTCTTC. It encodes CASSYTSAGEQFF.

This clone was observed a handful of times. This sequence joins TRBV30 and TRBJ2-7; 8 bases fit TRBD2. V lost 4 bases, J lost 4 bases, and 9 bases stayed unmatched. The CDR3 covers 14 residues. Germline V CDR1 and CDR2: GTSNPN, SVGIG (reference sequence). CDR3 coding DNA: TGTGCCTGGACCCCGGGGGGGGGCTTATACGAGCAGTACTTC. Its translation: CAWTPGGGLYEQYF. Full variable domain (remainder filled in from reference TRBV30 and TRBJ2-7): SQTIHQWPATLVQPVGSPLSLECTVEGTSNPNLYWYRQAAGRGLQLLFYSVGIGQISSEVPQNLSASRPQDRQFILSSKKLLLSDSGFYLCAWTPGGGLYEQYFGPGTRLTVT.

The chain employs TRBV5-5 and TRBJ1-5; D is perhaps TRBD1 (6 bases). CDR3 length: 14 amino acids. CDR1 is SGHKS, CDR2 YYEKEE, per germline (reference sequence). V gave up 1 base and J gave up 4 bases, with 9 bases separating them. The CDR3 region is CASSLTGLNQPQHF. CDR3 nucleotide sequence: TGTGCCAGCAGCTTGACAGGGCTGAATCAGCCCCAGCATTTT.

This clone appeared a few times. The junction and the germline gene differ at one end; a read error may be behind it. The chain carries TRBV6-4 and TRBJ2-1; perhaps TRBD2 as D (6 bases). CDR1 is MRHNA and CDR2 is SNTAGT in the germline V gene. The CDR3 has 13 residues. The CDR3 coding sequence is TGTGCCAGCAGTGACGGGGGGTACACTGAGCAGTTCTTC. Its translation: CASSDGGYTEQFF.

This clone was picked up one time. The chain carries TRBV5-4 and TRBJ1-2; the match to TRBD1 covers 9 bases. The CDR3 is made up of 15 amino acids. Germline V gives CDR1 SGHNT, CDR2 YYREEE (reference sequence). Trimming removed 5 bases from V and 8 bases from J; junction bases left unmatched: 13. This CDR3 reads CASRRAGGQGGGYTF. As DNA, the CDR3 is TGTGCCAGCAGGCGGGCCGGGGGACAGGGTGGGGGCTACACCTTC.

This clone was found a few times. The V and J genes are TRBV10-2 and TRBJ1-2, with D possibly matching TRBD1 (6 bases). The CDR3 length is 12 residues. CDR1 is WSHSY, CDR2 SAAADI, per germline. Trimming cost V 3 bases and J 4 bases, with 6 bases left between them. The CDR3 spells CASSDRGYGYTF. In nucleotides, the CDR3 is TGCGCCAGCAGTGACAGGGGCTATGGCTACACCTTC.

The chain carries TRBV19 and TRBJ1-6, with D possibly matching TRBD1 (5 bases). The V gene lost 3 bases and the J gene lost 5 bases, with 8 bases spanning the gap. In germline, CDR1 is LNHDA, CDR2 SQIVND (reference sequence). The CDR3 loop spans 14 amino acids. CDR3: CASSIDSHNSPLHF. DNA for the CDR3: TGTGCCAGTAGTATCGACAGTCATAATTCACCCCTCCACTTT.

The CDR3 region is CASSLGSGGSSYNEQFF. The CDR3 region has the DNA TGTGCCAGCAGCTTAGGGAGCGGGGGTAGCTCCTACAATGAGCAGTTCTTC. This chain connects TRBV5-6 to TRBJ2-1; TRBD2 matches at 8 bases. CDR3 length: 17 amino acids. The ends lost 2 bases at V and 0 bases at J; junction bases unmatched: 7. Germline V gene data show CDR1 as SGHDT and CDR2 as YYEEEE.

This chain joins TRBV7-2 and TRBJ2-1; 8 bases agree with TRBD2. This CDR3 contains 15 residues. Germline V gives CDR1 SGHTA, CDR2 FQGNSA. J was trimmed by 2 bases and V by 5 bases; bases with no gene match: 5. CDR3 DNA: TGTGCCAGCAGCAGAAACGGGGGGGCCTACAATGAGCAGTTCTTC. Amino acids: CASSRNGGAYNEQFF.

This rearrangement joins TRBV4-1 to TRBJ2-3; the match to TRBD2 covers 11 bases. Trimming at V came to 4 bases and at J to 5 bases, leaving 8 bases not matched to a gene. The CDR3 loop spans 16 amino acids. Germline CDR1 reads MGHRA; CDR2 reads YSYEKL. CDR3 DNA: TGCGCCAGCAGCCGTATTACTAGCGGGGGAAGAGATACGCAGTATTTT. This codes for CASSRITSGGRDTQYF.

This chain connects TRBV4-1 to TRBJ2-2; 8 nucleotides line up with TRBD1. The ends lost 2 bases at V and 3 bases at J; junction bases unmatched: 5. In germline, CDR1 is MGHRA, CDR2 YSYEKL. The CDR3 has 16 residues. The CDR3 sequence is CASSQRRTGYTGELFF. CDR3 in DNA: TGCGCCAGCAGCCAAAGGAGGACAGGGTACACCGGGGAGCTGTTTTTT.

This clone is a singleton in its sample. The chain uses TRBV10-2 and TRBJ1-1; perhaps TRBD1 as D (6 bases). Germline V gene data show CDR1 as WSHSY and CDR2 as SAAADI. V was cut by 5 bases and J by 4 bases, with 17 bases left in between. The length of the CDR3 is 15 residues. The CDR3 nucleotides are TGCGCCAGCAGTTGGACAGTTAATCCGAGCACTGAAGCTTTCTTT. It is translated as CASSWTVNPSTEAFF.